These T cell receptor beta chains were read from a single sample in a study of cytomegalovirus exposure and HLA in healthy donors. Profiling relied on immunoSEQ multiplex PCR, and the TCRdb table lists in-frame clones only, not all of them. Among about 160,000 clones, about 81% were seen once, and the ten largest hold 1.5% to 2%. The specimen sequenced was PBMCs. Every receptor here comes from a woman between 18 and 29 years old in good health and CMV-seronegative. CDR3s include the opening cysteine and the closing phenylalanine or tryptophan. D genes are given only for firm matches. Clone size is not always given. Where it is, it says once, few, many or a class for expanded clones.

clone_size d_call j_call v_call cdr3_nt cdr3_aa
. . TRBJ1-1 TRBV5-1 TGCGCCAGCAGCTGGCAGTCCATGAACACTGAAGCTTTCTTT CASSWQSMNTEAFF
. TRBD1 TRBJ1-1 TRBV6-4 TGTGCCAGCAGTGACACGCGACAGGGAAGCACTGAAGCTTTCTTT CASSDTRQGSTEAFF
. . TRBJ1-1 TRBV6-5 TGTGCCAGCAGACAGCAATTGAACACTGAAGCTTTCTTT CASRQQLNTEAFF
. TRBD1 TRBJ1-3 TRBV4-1 TGCGCCAGCAGCGGGGGACAGCGTCTCTCTGGAAACACCATATATTTT CASSGGQRLSGNTIYF
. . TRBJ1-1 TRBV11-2 TGTGCCAGCAGCTTGGGGGGGCTCTTTGACACTGAAGCTTTCTTT CASSLGGLFDTEAFF
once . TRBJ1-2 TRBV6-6 TGTGCCAGCAGCCCGACAGAAAGGTTCTATGGCTACACCTTC CASSPTERFYGYTF
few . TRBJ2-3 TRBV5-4 TGTGCCAGCAGCTTGGACGGCGGTCCCACAGATACGCAGTATTTT CASSLDGGPTDTQYF
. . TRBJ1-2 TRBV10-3 TGTGCCATCAGTGGGGGGGGGACTAACTATGGCTACACCTTC CAISGGGTNYGYTF
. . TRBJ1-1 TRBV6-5 TGTGCCAGCAGTTACGGGGGGACCCAGAAACACACTGAAGCTTTCTTT CASSYGGTQKHTEAFF
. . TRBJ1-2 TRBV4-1 TGCGCCAGCAGCCAAGATCACACCAACTATGGCTACACCTTC CASSQDHTNYGYTF
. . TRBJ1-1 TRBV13 TGTGCCAGCAGCTTAGACGGCGGGAACACTGAAGCTTTCTTT CASSLDGGNTEAFF
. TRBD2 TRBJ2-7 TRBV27 TGTGCCAGCAGTTTATCAGGCGGGGGGGCCTCCTACGAGCAGTACTTC CASSLSGGGASYEQYF
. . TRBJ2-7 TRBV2 TGTGCCAGCAGCGCCGGACAGTACGAGCAGTACTTC CASSAGQYEQYF
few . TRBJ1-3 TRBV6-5 TGTGCCAGCAGGGGGATGGACAGCTCTGGAAACACCATATATTTT CASRGMDSSGNTIYF
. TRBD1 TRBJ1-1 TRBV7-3 TGTGCCAGCAGCTTAACTCCCCCAGGGACAGGGGCCGAAGCTTTCTTT CASSLTPPGTGAEAFF
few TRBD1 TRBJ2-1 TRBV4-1 TGCGCCAGCAGCCAAGAGAGGACAGGAACCTCCTACAATGAGCAGTTCTTC CASSQERTGTSYNEQFF
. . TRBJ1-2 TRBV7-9 TGTGCCAGCAGCTCTGGACAAAGATATGGCTACACCTTC CASSSGQRYGYTF
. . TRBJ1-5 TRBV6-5 TGTGCCAGCAGTTACGAGCGCAATCAGCCCCAGCATTTT CASSYERNQPQHF
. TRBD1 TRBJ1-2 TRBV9 TGTGCCAGCAGCGGGACAGGGGATTTCTATGGCTACACCTTC CASSGTGDFYGYTF
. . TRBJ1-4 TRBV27 TGTGCCAGCAGTTTATGGGGCTCTAATGAAAAACTGTTTTTT CASSLWGSNEKLFF
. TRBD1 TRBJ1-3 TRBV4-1 TGCGCCAGCAGCCAACCGCTGGGGACAGGGGGCCTCTCTGGAAACACCATATATTTT CASSQPLGTGGLSGNTIYF
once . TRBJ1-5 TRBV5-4 TGTGCCAGCAGCCAAGGACGGGACAATCAGCCCCAGCATTTT CASSQGRDNQPQHF
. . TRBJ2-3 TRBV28 TGTGCCAGCAGTTTAGCTGGGGGCGTCGGAGATACGCAGTATTTT CASSLAGGVGDTQYF
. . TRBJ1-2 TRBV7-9 TGTTCCAGCAGCTTAGTCGTGGCAGGCGGCTACACCTTC CSSSLVVAGGYTF
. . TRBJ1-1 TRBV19 TGTGCCAGTAGCCAAAGGGGATTGAACACTGAAGCTTTCTTT CASSQRGLNTEAFF
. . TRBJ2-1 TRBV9 TGTGCCAGCAGCAAAGACAGCGTCTCCTACAATGAGCAGTTCTTC CASSKDSVSYNEQFF
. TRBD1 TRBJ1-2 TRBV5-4 TGTGCCAGCAGCTACCTAAGGGACAGGGTTGGCGGCTACACCTTC CASSYLRDRVGGYTF
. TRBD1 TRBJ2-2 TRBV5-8 TGTGCCAGCAGCTTGGGGACAGGGATGAACACCGGGGAGCTGTTTTTT CASSLGTGMNTGELFF
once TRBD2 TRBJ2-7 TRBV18 TGTGCCAGCTCACCACGCTTTCTAGCGGGGGCCTCCTACGAGCAGTACTTC CASSPRFLAGASYEQYF
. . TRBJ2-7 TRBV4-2 TGTGCCAGCAGCCAAGATGGAGGGTTCTCCTACGAGCAGTACTTC CASSQDGGFSYEQYF
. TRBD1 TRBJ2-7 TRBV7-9 TGTGCCAGCAGCCTTGAGACAGGGCGCGTGGCCGGCGAGCAGTACTTC CASSLETGRVAGEQYF
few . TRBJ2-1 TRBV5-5 TGTGCCAGCAGCTTCCGGGACTCCCGTCTCGGTGAGCAGTTCTTC CASSFRDSRLGEQFF
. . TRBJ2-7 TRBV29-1 TGCAGCGTGACGGGGGGCGGGACGTACGAGCAGTACTTC CSVTGGGTYEQYF
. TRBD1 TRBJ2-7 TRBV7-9 TGTGCCAGCAGCTTACCCGGGACAGGGGTGTACGAGCAGTACTTC CASSLPGTGVYEQYF
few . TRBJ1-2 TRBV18 TGTGCCAGCTCACTTCAGGGGAACTATGGCTACACCTTC CASSLQGNYGYTF
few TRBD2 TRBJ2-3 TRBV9 TGTGCCAGCACCCCGGGGGGGTCAATGGGCACAGATACGCAGTATTTT CASTPGGSMGTDTQYF
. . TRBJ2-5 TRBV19 TGTGCCAGTAGTATAGTCGGGGGTCAGACCCAGTACTTC CASSIVGGQTQYF
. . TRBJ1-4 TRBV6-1 TGTGCCAGCAGGGGTTCAGGGGAAGGAGGAAAACTGTTTTTT CASRGSGEGGKLFF
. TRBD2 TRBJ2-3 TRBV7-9 TGTGCCAGCAGCTGGGGGACTAGCGGGATTTGGGTCACAGATACGCAGTATTTT CASSWGTSGIWVTDTQYF
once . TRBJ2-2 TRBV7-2 TGTGCCAGCAGCTTTGTTAAGCGCACCGGGGAGCTGTTTTTT CASSFVKRTGELFF
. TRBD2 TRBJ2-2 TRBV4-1 TGCGCCAGCAGCCAAGCGCCCGGAGTGGGGGGGTTTAGCACCGGGGAGCTGTTTTTT CASSQAPGVGGFSTGELFF
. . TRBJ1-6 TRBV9 TGTGCCAGCACCGCGTCCACCACCCTCGAGGCCCTCCACTTT CASTASTTLEALHF
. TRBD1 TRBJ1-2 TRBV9 TGTGCCAGCAGCCCTACAAGGACCGGACAGGACAGGACTGGCTACACCTTC CASSPTRTGQDRTGYTF
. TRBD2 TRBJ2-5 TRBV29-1 TGCAGCGTGGGGGGGAGTGGGGAGACCCAGTACTTC CSVGGSGETQYF
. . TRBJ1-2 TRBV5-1 TGCGCCAGCAGCTCGACGGTGCAGGGCGACTATGGCTACACCTTC CASSSTVQGDYGYTF
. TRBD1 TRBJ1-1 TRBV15 TGTGCCACCAGCAGAGATCTCCGGACAGGCATGAACACTGAAGCTTTCTTT CATSRDLRTGMNTEAFF
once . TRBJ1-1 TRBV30 TGTGCCTGGAGTGTACTGCCCCTCGGGGTCGCTTTCTTT CAWSVLPLGVAFF
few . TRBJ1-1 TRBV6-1 TGTGCCAGCAGTGAGCACAGGTCCACGCCGGCTTTCTTT CASSEHRSTPAFF
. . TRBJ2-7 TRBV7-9 TGTTCCAGCAGCCCTCCGGGCGAGCAGTACTTC CSSSPPGEQYF
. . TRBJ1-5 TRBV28 TGTGCCAGCAGTTTCGGGATCCGTCAGCCCCAGCATTTT CASSFGIRQPQHF
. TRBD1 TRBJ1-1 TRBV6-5 TGTGCCAGCAGTCCGGGACAGGGGGCTTGGACTGAAGCTTTCTTT CASSPGQGAWTEAFF
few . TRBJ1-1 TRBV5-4 TGTGCCAGCAGCCCGTCGGGGGGGAACACTGAAGCTTTCTTT CASSPSGGNTEAFF
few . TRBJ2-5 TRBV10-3 TGTGCCATCAGTGAGTCGAACAGCCAAGAGACCCAGTACTTC CAISESNSQETQYF
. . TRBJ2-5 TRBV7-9 TGTGCCAGCAGCTTACGGGGTGTTGAGACCCAGTACTTC CASSLRGVETQYF
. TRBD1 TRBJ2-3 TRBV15 TGTGCCACCGGACAGGGGATGGCAGATACGCAGTATTTT CATGQGMADTQYF
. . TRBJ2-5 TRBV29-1 TGCAGCGTCGCCGTCTCGGGAGAGACCCAGTACTTC CSVAVSGETQYF
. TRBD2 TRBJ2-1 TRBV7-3 TGTGCCAGCAGCCCAGCGGCGGGAGTGGGCAATGAGCAGTTCTTC CASSPAAGVGNEQFF
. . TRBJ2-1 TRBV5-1 TGCGCCAGCAGCTTACTACTCGGAGGGACCTACAATGAGCAGTTCTTC CASSLLLGGTYNEQFF
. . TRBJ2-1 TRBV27 TGTGCCAGCAGTAACCGACCCTCTCCTCGGGATGAGCAGTTCTTC CASSNRPSPRDEQFF
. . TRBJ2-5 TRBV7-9 TGTGCCAGCAGCTTCCAGACTTCGAGAGAGACCCAGTACTTC CASSFQTSRETQYF